These 8 T cell receptor beta chains share one sample of origin, sequenced in a study of T cells after posttransplantation cyclophosphamide. Sequencing used immunoSEQ multiplex PCR; TCRdb keeps in-frame clones, though not all of them. The sample carries approximately 9,800 clones, over 95% recorded once. Sample: naive CD8+ T cells sorted from PBMCs. The source is a man in his fifties or sixties in good health, CMV-negative, and a related stem cell transplant donor.

V usage is TRBV7-9 and J usage is TRBJ2-1; 9 bases agree with TRBD1. CDR1 and CDR2 from the germline V gene are SEHNR and FQNEAQ (reference sequence). CDR3 length: 14 residues. The V gene end was trimmed by 6 bases and the J gene end by 2 bases; junction bases not matched to a gene: 2. The CDR3 bases are TGTGCCAGCAGAGGGACAGGGACCTACAATGAGCAGTTCTTC. Its translation is CASRGTGTYNEQFF.

This sequence joins TRBV6-5 and TRBJ2-3, with 7 bases matching TRBD2. The J segment lost 1 base and the V segment lost 2 bases, leaving 6 bases of the junction unmatched. The V gene's germline CDR1 is MNHEY and CDR2 SVGAGI. The CDR3 loop spans 16 amino acids. This CDR3 is CASSYPARGGTDTQYF. The DNA for the CDR3 is TGTGCCAGCAGTTACCCTGCTCGGGGGGGCACAGATACGCAGTATTTT.

The rearrangement links TRBV5-6 to TRBJ2-1; TRBD1 agrees at 7 bases. CDR3 length equals 17 residues. Losses at the gene ends were 3 bases for V and 0 bases for J; bases not matched to a gene: 9. From germline, CDR1 is SGHDT and CDR2 YYEEEE. In DNA form, the CDR3 reads TGTGCCAGCAGCTCCCCGGACAGGCTGAGCTCCTACAATGAGCAGTTCTTC. Its protein is CASSSPDRLSSYNEQFF.

The chain has TRBV20-1 and TRBJ2-1; TRBD1 agrees at 12 bases. Germline assignment: CDR1 DFQATT and CDR2 SNEGSKA (reference sequence). The CDR3 loop spans 11 amino acids. Trimming cost V 5 bases and J 15 bases; bases outside gene matches: 5. The CDR3 region is CSAYRDRGLFF. For the CDR3, the DNA is TGCAGTGCTTACCGGGACAGGGGGCTGTTCTTC.

This clone was detected only once. The chain is built from TRBV27 and TRBJ1-2; D is possibly TRBD1 (6 bases). The V and J ends lost 4 bases and 4 bases respectively, with 16 bases between them. In germline, CDR1 is MNHEY, CDR2 SMNVEV (reference sequence). This CDR3 is 15 amino acids long. The DNA of the CDR3 is TGTGCCAGCAGTTCTCTTGGGGGCGTACCCTATGGCTACACCTTC. This gives the protein CASSSLGGVPYGYTF.

The rearrangement uses TRBV9 and TRBJ2-7, with TRBD2 matching over 7 bases. Germline trimming cut 1 base from V and 2 bases from J; bases unmatched to any gene: 6. CDR3 length: 15 amino acids. In germline, CDR1 is SGDLS, CDR2 YYNGEE. CDR3 in amino acids: CASSVMPSGTYEQYF. The CDR3 bases are TGTGCCAGCAGCGTAATGCCTAGCGGAACCTACGAGCAGTACTTC.

The CDR3 nucleotides are TGTGCCAGCAGCTTAGTAGGGGTTTTGGGGGAGCTGTTTTTT. Translation gives CASSLVGVLGELFF. The chain uses TRBV11-2 and TRBJ2-2; D is perhaps TRBD1 (5 bases). Deletions cut 1 base from V and 8 bases from J, with 11 bases between. The germline V gene has CDR1 SGHAT and CDR2 FQNNGV. The CDR3 consists of 14 residues.

This chain uses TRBV5-1 with TRBJ1-1; D remains unclear. Trimming removed 0 bases at V and 0 bases at J, with 9 bases between. The CDR3 contains 15 residues. Germline-derived CDR1 and CDR2 are SGHRS and YFSETQ. This CDR3 is CASSLARGLNTEAFF. In DNA, the CDR3 is TGCGCCAGCAGCTTGGCTCGAGGCTTGAACACTGAAGCTTTCTTT.